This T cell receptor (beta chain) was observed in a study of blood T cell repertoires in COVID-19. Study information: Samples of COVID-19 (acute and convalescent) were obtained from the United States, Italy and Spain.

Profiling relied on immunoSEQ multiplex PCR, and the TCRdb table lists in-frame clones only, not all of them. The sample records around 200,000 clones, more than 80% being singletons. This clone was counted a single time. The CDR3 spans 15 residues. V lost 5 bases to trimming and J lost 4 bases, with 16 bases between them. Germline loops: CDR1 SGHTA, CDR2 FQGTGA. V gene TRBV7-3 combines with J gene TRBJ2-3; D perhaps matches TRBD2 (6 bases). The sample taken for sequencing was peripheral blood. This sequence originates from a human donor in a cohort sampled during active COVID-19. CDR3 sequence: CASSGLGLPADTQYF. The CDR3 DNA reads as TGTGCCAGCAGCGGGCTGGGACTTCCGGCAGATACGCAGTATTTT.